A selection of T cell receptor beta chains follows, all from one sample in a study of cytomegalovirus exposure and HLA in healthy donors. Sequenced by immunoSEQ multiplex PCR; TCRdb stores in-frame clones only, minus some. The sample includes about 95,000 clones, 70% to 85% of them seen just once. Material: PBMCs. The receptors originated from a man aged 55-75 years in good health and CMV-seronegative. The CDR3 runs from the conserved cysteine through the conserved F or W.

CDR3,J,V
CASIEGQETQYF,TRBJ2-5,TRBV2
CASSSAIGQGASGANVLTF,TRBJ2-6,TRBV7-2
CASSDPFDRGANLPQETQYF,TRBJ2-5,TRBV9
CASSPTGTSNQPQHF,TRBJ1-5,TRBV18
CASSLSGGREAFF,TRBJ1-1,TRBV7-6
CASSLEPGGGYNEQFF,TRBJ2-1,TRBV5-5
CASSDDGGRARNEQFF,TRBJ2-1,TRBV6-1
CSATEGAADTGELFF,TRBJ2-2,TRBV29-1
CAWGDGLAGKREQFF,TRBJ2-1,TRBV30
CATSGTGREDSPLHF,TRBJ1-6,TRBV2
CASSYSGTSGGYEQYF,TRBJ2-7,TRBV6-5
CASSSATGTGSSGANVLTF,TRBJ2-6,TRBV9
CASSLEQMGTEAFF,TRBJ1-1,TRBV5-1
CASSLGTGEIGELFF,TRBJ2-2,TRBV10-1
CASSRTQGAVNQPQHF,TRBJ1-5,TRBV28
CASSLGQGQETQYF,TRBJ2-5,TRBV19
CASSPTPTGRGTEAFF,TRBJ1-1,TRBV4-3
CASTGGPATYEQYF,TRBJ2-7,TRBV28
CASSLGQGTYEQYF,TRBJ2-7,TRBV11-3
CASREQVTDTDTQYF,TRBJ2-3,TRBV6-5
CASSLGGVGNTIYF,TRBJ1-3,TRBV28
CASSLTANSPLHF,TRBJ1-6,TRBV5-6
CASSVGAGPADGYTF,TRBJ1-2,TRBV9
CASSYKGSNQPQHF,TRBJ1-5,TRBV6-1
CASSQIASSYEQYF,TRBJ2-7,TRBV7-2
CASSLRSGLAETTGELFF,TRBJ2-2,TRBV7-9
CASSAGTTGGNQPQHF,TRBJ1-5,TRBV9
CASSIPGEGDFYNEQFF,TRBJ2-1,TRBV5-1
CASSPSGGEQFF,TRBJ2-1,TRBV6-5
CASSSPGKAFF,TRBJ1-1,TRBV7-8
CASSLAPGQVNYGYTF,TRBJ1-2,TRBV5-1
CASSLVAGGGNTIYF,TRBJ1-3,TRBV5-1
CASSTPTENTEAFF,TRBJ1-1,TRBV6-5
CASSWGGPYNEQFF,TRBJ2-1,TRBV11-2
CATATGYEQYF,TRBJ2-7,TRBV10-3
CASSEWGGTYEQYF,TRBJ2-7,TRBV6-1